This T cell receptor (beta chain) emerged from a study of blood T cell repertoires in COVID-19. V lost 2 bases and J lost 3; bases outside the gene matches: 2. Germline lookup yields CDR1 MGHDK and CDR2 SYGVNS. CDR3 length: 15 residues. Only in-frame clones appear in the TCRdb table, and some are missing; sequencing was by immunoSEQ multiplex PCR. The data hold about 68,000 clones, with roughly nine tenths observed a single time. Sequencing was carried out using peripheral blood. The TCR originated in a man aged 45-60 years with acute or convalescent COVID-19. The chain carries TRBV25-1 and TRBJ2-7; 12 bases fit TRBD2. In nucleotides, the CDR3 is TGTGCCAGCAGTGAACTAGCGGGAGGGAGCTACGAGCAGTACTTC. It codes for CASSELAGGSYEQYF.